Following are 4 T cell receptor beta chains from one sample sequenced in a study of control samples from healthy donors and cancer patients. The assay was immunoSEQ multiplex PCR, and TCRdb's table has in-frame clones only and misses some. Here the sample spans more than 95,000 clones, 70% to 90% being singletons. Material: blood. The receptors were gathered from a man aged 60 to 69 in good health.

This clone was counted a few times. The chain combines TRBV5-1 with TRBJ2-3; TRBD2 is a possible D gene (5 bases). The V end lost 5 bases, the J end lost 7 bases, and 20 bases lay between the germline ends. The germline gives CDR1 SGHRS, CDR2 YFSETQ. The CDR3 is made up of 15 amino acids. The CDR3 loop reads CASRLTILGEHTQYF. DNA for the CDR3: TGCGCCAGCAGGCTTACCATCCTCGGGGAGCATACGCAGTATTTT.

The chain employs TRBV13 and TRBJ2-3, with 8 bases identical to TRBD2. CDR3 size: 16 residues. Germline V gene data show CDR1 as PRHDT and CDR2 as FYEKMQ (reference sequence). V was pared by 5 bases and J by 2 bases, with 9 bases of the junction left unmatched. CDR3 amino acids: CASSQNSGGYTDTQYF. The DNA for the CDR3 is TGTGCCAGCAGCCAAAACAGCGGGGGCTACACAGATACGCAGTATTTT.

The chain carries TRBV15 and TRBJ2-5, with D unclear. V gave up 0 bases and J gave up 2 bases, with 10 bases separating them. The germline gives CDR1 LNHNV, CDR2 YYDKDF (reference sequence). The CDR3 has 15 amino acids. The CDR3 nucleotides are TGTGCCACCAGCAGAGATCGGGCCCCACAAGAGACCCAGTACTTC. Translating it yields CATSRDRAPQETQYF.

The chain combines TRBV3-1 (or the pseudogene TRBV3-2) with TRBJ2-2; a possible D gene is TRBD1 (8 bases). This CDR3 comprises 17 residues. Looked up from germline, CDR1 is LGHDT and CDR2 is YNNKEL (reference sequence). Trimming took off 1 base at V and 5 bases at J, with 17 bases between the two ends. CDR3 region: CASSQAPTGGATGELFF. The CDR3 DNA follows: TGTGCCAGCAGCCAAGCCCCCACAGGGGGGGCGACCGGGGAGCTGTTTTTT.